This T cell receptor beta chain was documented in a study of blood T cell repertoires in COVID-19 (dated by TCRdb to 2018 to 2021). In the study overall: Samples from collaborators originated in the United States, Italy and Spain and spanned both the acute and convalescent phases of COVID-19. The prospective study material was composed of cDNA or gDNA derived from T cells, B-cell-depleted T cells, or PBMCs. The dataset comprised deeply sampled blood TCRbeta repertoires from subjects exposed to, actively infected with, or recovered from COVID-19. The repertoires were released in a freely available public database intended as a resource for research on the immune response to SARS-CoV-2. Samples came from the ongoing ImmuneRACE study (first 160 participants) plus 1,254 subjects from 6 global collaborators. The sample metadata nearly always contained a de-identified subject ID, COVID-19 status, age in years and sex. HLA class I and class II types, where available, came from metadata supplied by the sample provider rather than from assay-based typing.

The investigation overall reported the following: How much clinical and demographic metadata was included differed by source and by participant, and the metadata was provided uncurated.

TCRbeta CDR3 regions were amplified from genomic DNA using the immunoSEQ Assay, a bias-controlled multiplex PCR. Per the source publication's procedure: The number of nucleated cells in each sample was estimated from the amplification of reference gene primers within the assay. To quantify the absolute abundance of each unique TCRbeta CDR3 rearrangement, sequence reads were collapsed and filtered. For each sample, productive Simpson clonality was calculated as the square root of Simpson's diversity index over productive rearrangements. Sourced from immuneACCESS, this table was stored by TCRdb with only in-frame sequences that have V and J called. A share of the clones is absent; for the studies checked, an unresolved V gene accounts for under half, and the remainder has no known explanation. The V and J calls and the clone size are those of that table, but D and trimming were determined from the DNA. The sample table records about 270,000 clones; around 82% of these occur just once. Less than 4% of the sample is held by the ten biggest clonotypes.

The germline V gene yields MNHEY for CDR1 and SVGEGT for CDR2. Trimming costs V 0 bases and J 5 bases, and their ends lie 7 bases apart. Taken from cysteine to phenylalanine, the CDR3 has 13 residues. The kept DNA is CDR3 alone, 39 bases in frame from the first base. Collaborating institutions collected whole blood in K2EDTA tubes following their own protocols. For TCRbeta analysis, collaborators shipped samples as frozen whole blood, isolated PBMCs, or DNA extracted from either of those sample types. A remark on this clone: Its recognized antigen is unknown. Nothing much larger sits one base from this clone, and base qualities are not available.

The clonotype was recovered from a woman aged 18-29 years with acute or convalescent COVID-19. Sequencing was done on a sample of peripheral blood. The chain is made from TRBV6-2 or TRBV6-3 and TRBJ1-1; the D segment cannot be called with confidence. The DNA sequence reads TGTGCCAGCAGTTACTCGGAGAAGACTGAAGCTTTCTTT. This is translated as CASSYSEKTEAFF.